One T cell receptor beta chain is described in this entry. The data derive from a study of blood T cell repertoires in COVID-19. Study-level background: COVID-19 samples, acute and convalescent, were from the United States, Italy and Spain. The cDNA or gDNA used as material had been derived from T cells, B-cell-depleted T cells, or PBMCs.

As handled by the study authors: Researchers report that nucleated cell counts were estimated from reference gene primer amplification. Assay: immunoSEQ multiplex PCR; the TCRdb copy retains only in-frame clones and omits some. V and J calls and clone size are copied from that table; D and trimming were computed from the DNA. The table records some 31,000 clones, about 88% of them present only once. The V gene end was trimmed by 6 bases and the J gene end by 4 bases; junction bases not matched to a gene: 10. The CDR3 contains 14 residues. The germline V gene has CDR1 SQVTM and CDR2 ANQGSEA. The TCR comes from a human donor with active COVID-19. The donor label of this sample is uncertain. The material sequenced was peripheral blood. The chain uses TRBV29-1 and TRBJ1-2, with TRBD1 identical over 8 bases. As DNA, the CDR3 is TGCAGCGTGGCCCCCGGGACAGGTAGCTATGGCTACACCTTC. Translated: CSVAPGTGSYGYTF. The entire variable domain, with the rest obtained from reference TRBV29-1 and TRBJ1-2, is as follows: SAVISQKPSRDICQRGTSLTIQCQVDSQVTMMFWYRQQPGQSLTLIATANQGSEATYESGFVIDKFPISRPNLTFSTLTVSNMSPEDSSIYLCSVAPGTGSYGYTFGSGTRLTVV.